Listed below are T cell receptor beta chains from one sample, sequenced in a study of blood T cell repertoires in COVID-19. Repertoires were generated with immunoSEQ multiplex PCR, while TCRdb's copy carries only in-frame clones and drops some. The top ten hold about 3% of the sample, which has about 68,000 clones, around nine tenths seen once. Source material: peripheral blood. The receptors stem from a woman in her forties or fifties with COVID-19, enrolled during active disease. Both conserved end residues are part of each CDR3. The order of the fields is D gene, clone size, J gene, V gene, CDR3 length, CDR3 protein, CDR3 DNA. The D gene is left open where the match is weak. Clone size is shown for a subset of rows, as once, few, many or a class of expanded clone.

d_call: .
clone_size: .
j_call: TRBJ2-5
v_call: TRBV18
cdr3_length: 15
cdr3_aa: CASSPGGVRGETQYF
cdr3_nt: TGTGCCAGCTCACCTGGCGGGGTCCGGGGAGAGACCCAGTACTTC

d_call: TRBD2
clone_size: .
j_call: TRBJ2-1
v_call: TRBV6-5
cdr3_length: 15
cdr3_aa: CASSYPSGSGYEQFF
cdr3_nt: TGTGCCAGCAGTTACCCAAGCGGGAGCGGCTATGAGCAGTTCTTC

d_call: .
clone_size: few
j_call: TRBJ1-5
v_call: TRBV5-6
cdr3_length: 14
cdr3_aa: CASSSVTGVGPQHF
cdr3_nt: TGTGCCAGCAGCTCCGTGACGGGGGTAGGGCCCCAGCATTTT

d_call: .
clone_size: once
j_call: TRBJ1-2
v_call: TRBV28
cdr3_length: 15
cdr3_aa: CASRIGGQEHYGYTF
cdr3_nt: TGTGCCAGCCGAATAGGAGGGCAGGAACACTATGGCTACACCTTC

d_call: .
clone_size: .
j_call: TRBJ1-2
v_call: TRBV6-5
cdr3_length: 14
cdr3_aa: CASSYAPDTYGYTF
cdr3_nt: TGTGCCAGCAGTTACGCGCCGGACACCTATGGCTACACCTTC

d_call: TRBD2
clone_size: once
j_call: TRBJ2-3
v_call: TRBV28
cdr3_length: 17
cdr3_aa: CASSTHRTSGIGDTQYF
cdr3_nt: TGTGCCAGCAGCACCCATCGGACTAGCGGGATTGGGGATACGCAGTATTTT

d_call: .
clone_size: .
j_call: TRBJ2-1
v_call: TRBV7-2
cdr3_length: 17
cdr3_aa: CASSLQGDRDFPSEQFF
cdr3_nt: TGTGCCAGCAGCCTTCAAGGCGACCGGGACTTCCCTTCGGAGCAGTTCTTC

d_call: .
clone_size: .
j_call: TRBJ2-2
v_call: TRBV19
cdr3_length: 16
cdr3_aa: CASSLTSPLPTGELFF
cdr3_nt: TGTGCCAGTAGTCTGACAAGTCCGTTACCCACCGGGGAGCTGTTTTTT

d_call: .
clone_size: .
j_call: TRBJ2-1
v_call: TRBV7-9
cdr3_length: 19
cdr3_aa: CASSLGLASFLSSYNEQFF
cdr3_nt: TGTGCCAGCAGCTTAGGGCTAGCGAGCTTCCTCAGCTCCTACAATGAGCAGTTCTTC

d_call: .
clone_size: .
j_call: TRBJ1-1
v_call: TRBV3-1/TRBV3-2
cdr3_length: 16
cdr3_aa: CASSPYEGGWNTEAFF
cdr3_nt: TGTGCCAGCAGCCCCTACGAGGGGGGGTGGAACACTGAAGCTTTCTTT

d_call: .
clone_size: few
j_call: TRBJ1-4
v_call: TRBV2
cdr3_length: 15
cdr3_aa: CASSETGISNEKLFF
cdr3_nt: TGTGCCAGCAGTGAAACCGGGATATCTAATGAAAAACTGTTTTTT

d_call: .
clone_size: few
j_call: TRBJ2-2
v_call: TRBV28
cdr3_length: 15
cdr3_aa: CASLDAGTPGWELFF
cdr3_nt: TGTGCCAGCCTAGATGCCGGGACTCCTGGCTGGGAGCTGTTTTTT

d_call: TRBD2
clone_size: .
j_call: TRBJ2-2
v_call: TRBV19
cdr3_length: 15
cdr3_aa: CASSTTSGSLGELFF
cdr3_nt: TGTGCCAGTAGCACGACTAGCGGGAGTCTAGGGGAGCTGTTTTTT

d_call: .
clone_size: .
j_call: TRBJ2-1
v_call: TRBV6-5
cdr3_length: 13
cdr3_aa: CASSYEVLGEQFF
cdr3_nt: TGTGCCAGCAGTTATGAGGTTCTAGGTGAGCAGTTCTTC

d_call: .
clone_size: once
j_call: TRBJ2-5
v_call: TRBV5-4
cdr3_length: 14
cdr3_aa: CASSLGTLQETQYF
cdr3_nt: TGTGCCAGCAGCTTGGGGACACTCCAAGAGACCCAGTACTTC

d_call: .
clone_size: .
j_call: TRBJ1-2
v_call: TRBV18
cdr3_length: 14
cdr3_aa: CASSSRATGYGYTF
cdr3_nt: TGTGCCAGCTCCTCGAGGGCTACGGGCTATGGCTACACCTTC

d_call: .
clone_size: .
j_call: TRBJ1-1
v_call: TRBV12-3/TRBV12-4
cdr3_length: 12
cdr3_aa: CASSEGNTEAFF
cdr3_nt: TGTGCCAGCAGCGAGGGTAACACTGAAGCTTTCTTT

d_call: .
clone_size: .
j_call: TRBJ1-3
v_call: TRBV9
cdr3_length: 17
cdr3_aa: CASSVDPRGASGNTIYF
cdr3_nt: TGTGCCAGCAGCGTAGACCCCCGGGGGGCTTCTGGAAACACCATATATTTT

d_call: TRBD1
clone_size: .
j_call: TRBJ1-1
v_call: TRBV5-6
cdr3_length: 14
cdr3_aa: CASSLWRDRGLAFF
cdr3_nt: TGTGCCAGCAGCTTGTGGCGGGACAGGGGGTTGGCTTTCTTT

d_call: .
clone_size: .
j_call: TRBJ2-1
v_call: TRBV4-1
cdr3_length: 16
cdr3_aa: CASSPTQSGLYNEQFF
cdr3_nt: TGCGCCAGCAGCCCGACACAAAGCGGGTTGTACAATGAGCAGTTCTTC

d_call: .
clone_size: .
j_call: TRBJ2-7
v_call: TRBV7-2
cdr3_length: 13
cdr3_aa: CASSFGEYYEQYF
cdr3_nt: TGTGCCAGCAGCTTTGGGGAGTACTACGAGCAGTACTTC

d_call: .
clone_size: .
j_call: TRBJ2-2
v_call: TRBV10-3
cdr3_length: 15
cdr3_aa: CAISRTTVGTGELFF
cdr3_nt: TGTGCCATCAGTAGGACTACAGTGGGGACCGGGGAGCTGTTTTTT

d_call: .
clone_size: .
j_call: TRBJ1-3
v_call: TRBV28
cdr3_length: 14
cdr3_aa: CASIESSSGNTIYF
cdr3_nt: TGTGCCAGCATAGAGTCCTCCTCTGGAAACACCATATATTTT

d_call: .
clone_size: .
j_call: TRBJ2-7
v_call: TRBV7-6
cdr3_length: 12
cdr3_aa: CASSSTPTEQYF
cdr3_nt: TGTGCCAGCAGCTCCACGCCGACTGAGCAGTACTTC

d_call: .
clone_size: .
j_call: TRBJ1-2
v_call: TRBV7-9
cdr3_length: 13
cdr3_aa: CASIPPPGDGYTF
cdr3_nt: TGTGCCAGCATCCCTCCCCCAGGGGATGGCTACACCTTC

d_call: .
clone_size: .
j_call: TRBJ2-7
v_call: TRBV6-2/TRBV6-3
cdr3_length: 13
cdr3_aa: CASSNTGTAEQYF
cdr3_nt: TGTGCCAGCAGTAATACAGGGACCGCCGAGCAGTACTTC

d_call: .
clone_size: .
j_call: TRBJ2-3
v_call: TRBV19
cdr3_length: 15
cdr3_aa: CASSVTGAGTDTQYF
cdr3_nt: TGTGCCAGTAGTGTTACTGGGGCAGGGACAGATACGCAGTATTTT

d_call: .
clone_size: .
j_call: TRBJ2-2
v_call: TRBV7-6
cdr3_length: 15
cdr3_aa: CASSLRAGVTGELFF
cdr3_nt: TGTGCCAGCAGCTTACGGGCAGGGGTCACCGGGGAGCTGTTTTTT

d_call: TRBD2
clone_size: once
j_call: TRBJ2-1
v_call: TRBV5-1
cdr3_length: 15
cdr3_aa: CASSLVGGTYNEQFF
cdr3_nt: TGCGCCAGCAGCTTGGTGGGGGGGACCTACAATGAGCAGTTCTTC

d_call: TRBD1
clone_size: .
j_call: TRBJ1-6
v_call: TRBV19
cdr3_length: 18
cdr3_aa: CASSIGTGPASGDSLLHF
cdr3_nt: TGTGCCAGTAGTATCGGGACAGGGCCCGCATCAGGTGATTCACTCCTCCACTTT

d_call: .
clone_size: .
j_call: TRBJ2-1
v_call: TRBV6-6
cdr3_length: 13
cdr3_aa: CASSHKTNNEQFF
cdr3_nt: TGTGCCAGCAGTCACAAAACAAACAATGAGCAGTTCTTC

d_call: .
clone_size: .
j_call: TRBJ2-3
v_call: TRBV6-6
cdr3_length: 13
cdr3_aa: CASSQRGGTKAYF
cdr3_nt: TGTGCCAGCAGCCAACGAGGGGGTACTAAGGCGTATTTT

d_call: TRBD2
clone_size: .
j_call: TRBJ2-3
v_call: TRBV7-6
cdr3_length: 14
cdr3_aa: CASSWGTSADTQYF
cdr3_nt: TGTGCCAGCAGCTGGGGGACTAGCGCAGATACGCAGTATTTT

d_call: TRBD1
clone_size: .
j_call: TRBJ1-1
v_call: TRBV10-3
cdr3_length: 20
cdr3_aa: CAISEDRGGGIRLSPTEAFF
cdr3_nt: TGTGCCATCAGTGAGGACAGGGGCGGAGGAATCCGCCTTTCCCCCACTGAAGCTTTCTTT

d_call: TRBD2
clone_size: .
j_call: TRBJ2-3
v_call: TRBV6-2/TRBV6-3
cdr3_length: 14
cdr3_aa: CASSRTSGSRTQYF
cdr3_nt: TGTGCCAGCAGTAGGACTAGCGGGAGCCGTACGCAGTATTTT

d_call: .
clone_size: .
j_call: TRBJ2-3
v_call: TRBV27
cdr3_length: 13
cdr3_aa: CASILRGSDTQYF
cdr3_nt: TGTGCCAGCATCCTAAGAGGGTCTGATACGCAGTATTTT

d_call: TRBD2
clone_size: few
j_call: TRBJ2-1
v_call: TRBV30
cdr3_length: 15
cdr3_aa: CAWSRLGGGYNEQFF
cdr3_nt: TGTGCCTGGAGCCGACTTGGCGGGGGGTACAATGAGCAGTTCTTC